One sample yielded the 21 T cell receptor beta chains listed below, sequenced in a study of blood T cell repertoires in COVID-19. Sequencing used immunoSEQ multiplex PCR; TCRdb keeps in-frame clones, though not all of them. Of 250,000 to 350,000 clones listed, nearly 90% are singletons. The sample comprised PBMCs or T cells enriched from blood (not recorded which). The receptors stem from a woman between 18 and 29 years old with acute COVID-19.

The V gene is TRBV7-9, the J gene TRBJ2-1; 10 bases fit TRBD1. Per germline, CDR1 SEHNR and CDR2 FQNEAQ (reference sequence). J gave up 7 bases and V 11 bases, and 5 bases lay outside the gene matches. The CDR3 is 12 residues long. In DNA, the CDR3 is TGTGCCTGGGGACAGGGGATTAATGAGCAGTTCTTC. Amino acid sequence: CAWGQGINEQFF.

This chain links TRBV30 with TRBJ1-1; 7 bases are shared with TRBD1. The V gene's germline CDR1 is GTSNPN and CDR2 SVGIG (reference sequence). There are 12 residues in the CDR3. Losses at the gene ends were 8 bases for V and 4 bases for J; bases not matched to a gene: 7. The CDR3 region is CAGNRGRTEAFF. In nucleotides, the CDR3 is TGTGCCGGCAACAGGGGCCGCACTGAAGCTTTCTTT.

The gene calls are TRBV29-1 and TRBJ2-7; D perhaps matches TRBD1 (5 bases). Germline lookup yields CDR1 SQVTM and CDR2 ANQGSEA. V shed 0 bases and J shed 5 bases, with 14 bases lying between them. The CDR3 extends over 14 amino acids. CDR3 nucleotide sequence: TGCAGCGTTGAAGAGCCACGCAGGGCCCACGAGCAGTACTTC. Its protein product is CSVEEPRRAHEQYF.

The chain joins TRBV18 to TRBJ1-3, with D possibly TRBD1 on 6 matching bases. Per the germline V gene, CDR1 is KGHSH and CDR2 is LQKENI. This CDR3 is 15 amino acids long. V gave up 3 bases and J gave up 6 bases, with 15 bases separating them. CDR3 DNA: TGTGCCAGCTCACCTCGCAGGGGCAATGAAAACACCATATATTTT. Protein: CASSPRRGNENTIYF.

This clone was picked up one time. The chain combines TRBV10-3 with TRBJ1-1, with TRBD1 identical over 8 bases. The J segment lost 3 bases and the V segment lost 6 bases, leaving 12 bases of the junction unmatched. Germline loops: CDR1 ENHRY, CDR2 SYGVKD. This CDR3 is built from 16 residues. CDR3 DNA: TGTGCCATCAGCGCCAACCCGGACAGGGTGGACACTGAAGCTTTCTTT. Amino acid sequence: CAISANPDRVDTEAFF.

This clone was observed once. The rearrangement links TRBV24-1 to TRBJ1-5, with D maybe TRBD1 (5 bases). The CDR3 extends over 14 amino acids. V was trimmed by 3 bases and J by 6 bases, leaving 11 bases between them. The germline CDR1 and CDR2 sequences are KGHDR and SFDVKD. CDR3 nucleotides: TGTGCCACCAGTGATGGAGGGGTCGGTCAGCCCCAGCATTTT. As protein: CATSDGGVGQPQHF.

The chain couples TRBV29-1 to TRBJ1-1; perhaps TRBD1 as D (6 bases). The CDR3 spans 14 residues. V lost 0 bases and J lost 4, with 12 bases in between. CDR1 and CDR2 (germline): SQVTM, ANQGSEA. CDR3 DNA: TGCAGCGTTGAAGATCGTGGCAGGGGCACTGAAGCTTTCTTT. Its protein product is CSVEDRGRGTEAFF.

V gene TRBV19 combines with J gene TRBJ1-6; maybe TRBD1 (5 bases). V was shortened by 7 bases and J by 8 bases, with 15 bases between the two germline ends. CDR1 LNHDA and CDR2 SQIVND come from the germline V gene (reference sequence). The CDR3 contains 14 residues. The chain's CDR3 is CASKEGTTDSPLHF. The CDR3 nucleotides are TGTGCCAGTAAGGAGGGGACCACGGATTCACCCCTCCACTTT.

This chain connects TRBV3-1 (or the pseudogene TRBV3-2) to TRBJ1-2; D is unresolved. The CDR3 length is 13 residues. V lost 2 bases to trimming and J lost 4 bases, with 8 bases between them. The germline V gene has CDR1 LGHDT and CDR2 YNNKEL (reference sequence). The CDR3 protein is CASSQNGAYGYTF. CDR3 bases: TGTGCCAGCAGCCAAAACGGAGCCTATGGCTACACCTTC.

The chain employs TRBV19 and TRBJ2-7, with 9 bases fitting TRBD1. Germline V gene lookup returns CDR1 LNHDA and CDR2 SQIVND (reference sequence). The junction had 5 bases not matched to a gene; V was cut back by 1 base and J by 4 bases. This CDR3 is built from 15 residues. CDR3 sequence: CASSIAGQGIYEQYF. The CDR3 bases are TGTGCCAGTAGTATAGCGGGACAGGGAATATACGAGCAGTACTTC.

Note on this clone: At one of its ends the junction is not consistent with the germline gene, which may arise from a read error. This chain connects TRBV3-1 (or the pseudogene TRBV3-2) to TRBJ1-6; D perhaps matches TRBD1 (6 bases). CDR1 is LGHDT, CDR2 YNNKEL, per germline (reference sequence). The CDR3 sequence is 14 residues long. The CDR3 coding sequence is TGTGCCAGCAGCCTTTTTACAGGGTCGTTACCCCTCCGCTTT. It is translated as CASSLFTGSLPLRF.

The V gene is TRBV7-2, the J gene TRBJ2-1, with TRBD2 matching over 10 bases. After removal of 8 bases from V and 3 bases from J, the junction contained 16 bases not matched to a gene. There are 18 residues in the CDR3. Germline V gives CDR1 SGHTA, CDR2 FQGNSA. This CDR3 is CASRVTSGNAHRYNEQFF. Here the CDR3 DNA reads TGTGCCAGCCGTGTTACTAGCGGGAATGCTCATCGCTACAATGAGCAGTTCTTC.

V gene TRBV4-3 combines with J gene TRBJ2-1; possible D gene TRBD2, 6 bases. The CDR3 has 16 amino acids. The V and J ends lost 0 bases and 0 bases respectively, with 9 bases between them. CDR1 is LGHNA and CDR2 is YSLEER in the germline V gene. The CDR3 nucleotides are TGCGCCAGCAGCCAAGATCCGGACTACTCCTACAATGAGCAGTTCTTC. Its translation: CASSQDPDYSYNEQFF.

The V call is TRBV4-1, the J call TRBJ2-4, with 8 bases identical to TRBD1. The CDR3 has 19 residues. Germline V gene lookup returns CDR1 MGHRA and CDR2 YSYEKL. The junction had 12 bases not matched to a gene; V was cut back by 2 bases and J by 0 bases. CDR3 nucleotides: TGCGCCAGCAGCCAATCGGACAGGGACATACTCATAGCCAAAAACATTCAGTACTTC. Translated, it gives CASSQSDRDILIAKNIQYF.

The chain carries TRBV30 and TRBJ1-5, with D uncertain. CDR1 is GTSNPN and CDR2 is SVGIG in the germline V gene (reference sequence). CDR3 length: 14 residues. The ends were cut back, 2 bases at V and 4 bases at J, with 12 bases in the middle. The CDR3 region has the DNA TGTGCCTGGAGTCCCGGCCTACTAAATCAGCCCCAGCATTTT. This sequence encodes CAWSPGLLNQPQHF.

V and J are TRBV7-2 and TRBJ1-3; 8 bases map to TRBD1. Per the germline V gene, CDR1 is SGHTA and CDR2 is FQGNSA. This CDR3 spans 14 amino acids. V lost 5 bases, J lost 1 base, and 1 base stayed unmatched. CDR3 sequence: CASSGQGSGNTIYF. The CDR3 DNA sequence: TGTGCCAGCAGCGGACAGGGTTCTGGAAACACCATATATTTT. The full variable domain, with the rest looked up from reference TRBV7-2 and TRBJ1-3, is GAGVSQSPSNKVTEKGKDVELRCDPISGHTALYWYRQSLGQGLEFLIYFQGNSAPDKSGLPSDRFSAERTGGSVSTLTIQRTQQEDSAVYLCASSGQGSGNTIYFGEGSWLTVV.

CDR3 residues: CASSRYRGPPYNEQFF. CDR3 bases: TGTGCCAGCAGTCGTTACAGGGGTCCCCCCTACAATGAGCAGTTCTTC. V usage is TRBV14 and J usage is TRBJ2-1; 7 nucleotides line up with TRBD1. The CDR3 covers 16 residues. In germline, CDR1 is SGHDN, CDR2 FVKESK. Trimming at V came to 6 bases and at J to 2 bases, leaving 10 bases not matched to a gene.

In DNA, the CDR3 is TGTGCCAGCTCACCACGTGATACTGAAGTCTTAGCCAAAAACATTCAGTACTTC. This sequence encodes CASSPRDTEVLAKNIQYF. The rearrangement uses TRBV18 and TRBJ2-4; D is undetermined. The CDR3 contains 18 residues. Per the germline V gene, CDR1 is KGHSH and CDR2 is LQKENI. V dropped 1 base and J dropped 0 bases, with 16 bases sitting between them.

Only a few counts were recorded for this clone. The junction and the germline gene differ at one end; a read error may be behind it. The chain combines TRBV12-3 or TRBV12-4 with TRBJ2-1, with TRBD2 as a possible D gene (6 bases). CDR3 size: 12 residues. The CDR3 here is CASSFGGTGLIF. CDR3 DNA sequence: TGTGCCAGCAGTTTCGGGGGTACGGGACTCATCTTC.

The CDR3, as DNA: TGCGCCAGCAGCCAAGGGACAGGGGCCATACGCTCTGGGGCCAACGTCCTGACTTTC. Translating gives CASSQGTGAIRSGANVLTF. The rearrangement uses TRBV4-1 and TRBJ2-6, with TRBD1 matching 9 bases. Germline V CDR1 and CDR2: MGHRA, YSYEKL. The CDR3 loop spans 19 amino acids. The J segment lost 0 bases and the V segment lost 1 base, leaving 7 bases of the junction unmatched.

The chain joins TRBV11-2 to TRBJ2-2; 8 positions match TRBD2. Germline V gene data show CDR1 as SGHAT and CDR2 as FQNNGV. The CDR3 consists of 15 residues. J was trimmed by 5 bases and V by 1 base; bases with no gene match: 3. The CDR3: CASSLGSGITGELFF. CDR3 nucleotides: TGTGCCAGCAGCTTAGGTAGCGGGATTACCGGGGAGCTGTTTTTT.